The 29 T cell receptor beta chains presented below share a single source sample, sequenced in a study of cytomegalovirus exposure and HLA in healthy donors. PCR primers comprised 60 Vbeta and 13 Jbeta primers. Assay: immunoSEQ multiplex PCR; the TCRdb copy retains only in-frame clones and omits some. The table has 160,000 or so clones, over 60% seen once. The sample comprised PBMCs. All receptors derive from a woman aged 30 to 39 in good health and CMV-seronegative.

This sequence joins TRBV6-4 and TRBJ2-1, with TRBD2 matching 10 bases. J gave up 8 bases and V 4 bases, and 11 bases lay outside the gene matches. The CDR3 runs 16 residues. Germline CDR1 MRHNA, CDR2 SNTAGT. The CDR3 DNA is TGTGCCAGCAGTGCCCAAATAGCGGGAGGCCTGCATGAGCAGTTCTTC. It encodes CASSAQIAGGLHEQFF.

This chain uses TRBV15 with TRBJ1-1, with 8 bases aligning to TRBD1. Germline CDR1 LNHNV, CDR2 YYDKDF (reference sequence). The length of the CDR3 is 17 residues. Trimming removed 3 bases from V and 0 bases from J; junction bases left unmatched: 9. The CDR3 is CATSRDHRGFMNTEAFF. The CDR3 nucleotides read TGTGCCACCAGCAGGGATCACAGGGGGTTCATGAACACTGAAGCTTTCTTT.

This chain uses TRBV2 with TRBJ2-3; 13 positions agree with TRBD2. With 6 bases clipped from V and 0 bases from J, the junction kept 3 bases outside the gene matches. CDR1 is SNHLY and CDR2 is FYNNEI in the germline V gene. The CDR3 is made up of 16 amino acids. CDR3 sequence: CASSRTSGGSTDTQYF. The CDR3 coding sequence is TGTGCCAGCAGCAGGACTAGCGGGGGTAGCACAGATACGCAGTATTTT.

Of note for this clone: This specimen includes other DNA sequences encoding the same CDR3. The chain recombines TRBV28 with TRBJ2-7; 9 bases are a match to TRBD1. Germline assignment: CDR1 MDHEN and CDR2 SYDVKM. V shed 4 bases and J 4 bases; nucleotides not matched to a gene: 8. This CDR3 contains 15 residues. The DNA for the CDR3 is TGTGCCAGCAGTTCACCGGGACAGGGCCCTTACGAGCAGTACTTC. It specifies CASSSPGQGPYEQYF.

This sequence joins TRBV6-1 and TRBJ2-5; perhaps TRBD2 as D (6 bases). Germline CDR1 is MNHNS and CDR2 is SASEGT. V was cut by 7 bases and J by 5 bases, with 14 bases left in between. CDR3 length equals 13 residues. CDR3 sequence reads: CASTRGGEETQYF. CDR3 in DNA: TGTGCCAGCACTCGGGGAGGTGAGGAGACCCAGTACTTC.

This clone turned up a few times. The chain has TRBV18 and TRBJ2-7, with 9 positions matching TRBD2. The CDR3 length is 15 residues. CDR1 is KGHSH and CDR2 is LQKENI in the germline V gene. V lost 3 bases to trimming and J lost 6 bases; unmatched junction nucleotides: 9. CDR3 in DNA: TGTGCCAGCTCACCCCCAGCGGGAGGTTCGATCGAGCAGTACTTC. It encodes CASSPPAGGSIEQYF. Drawing the rest from reference TRBV18 and TRBJ2-7, the complete variable domain is NAGVMQNPRHLVRRRGQEARLRCSPMKGHSHVYWYRQLPEEGLKFMVYLQKENIIDESGMPKERFSAEFPKEGPSILRIQQVVRGDSAAYFCASSPPAGGSIEQYFGPGTRLTVT.

The rearrangement uses TRBV2 and TRBJ2-1; 7 bases line up with TRBD2. Per germline, CDR1 SNHLY and CDR2 FYNNEI. This CDR3 has 15 residues. Germline trimming cut 1 base from V and 9 bases from J; bases unmatched to any gene: 9. Written as DNA, the CDR3 is TGTGCCAGCAGTGAAGGTTCGGGAGGAGGGAGTGAGCAGTTCTTC. It specifies CASSEGSGGGSEQFF.

The V call is TRBV6-1, the J call TRBJ2-1; 10 nucleotides match TRBD2. The J segment lost 3 bases and the V segment lost 3 bases, leaving 2 bases of the junction unmatched. The germline CDR1 and CDR2 sequences are MNHNS and SASEGT. The CDR3 runs 15 residues. The CDR3 region has the DNA TGTGCCAGCAGTGAGACTAGCGGGCGCTACAATGAGCAGTTCTTC. Protein product: CASSETSGRYNEQFF.

The chain recombines TRBV6-6 with TRBJ2-5; TRBD2 is a possible D gene (5 bases). This CDR3 comprises 14 residues. V was clipped by 2 bases and J by 2 bases, with 9 bases between them. The germline CDR1 and CDR2 sequences are MNHNY and SVGAGI (reference sequence). The CDR3: CASSYVGIQETQYF. CDR3 DNA: TGTGCCAGCAGTTACGTCGGGATTCAAGAGACCCAGTACTTC.

The V gene is TRBV4-2, the J gene TRBJ2-7, with a possible D match to TRBD2 (6 bases). The V and J ends lost 0 bases and 6 bases respectively, with 21 bases between them. The CDR3 runs to 17 residues. The germline gives CDR1 LGHNA, CDR2 YNFKEQ. The CDR3 protein is CASSQESSGLNPSEQYF. CDR3 nucleotides: TGTGCCAGCAGCCAAGAAAGTTCGGGACTCAACCCCTCCGAGCAGTACTTC.

This clone was detected only a few times. The rearrangement links TRBV15 to TRBJ1-1; TRBD1 is a possible D gene (6 bases). CDR1 and CDR2 (germline): LNHNV, YYDKDF (reference sequence). The CDR3 has 18 amino acids. Trimming stripped 8 bases from V and 5 bases from J, with 30 bases between. As DNA, the CDR3 is TGTGCCACCTCTACCCTCTTCGACGGGACACCCAAGAGAACTGAAGCTTTCTTT. It is translated as CATSTLFDGTPKRTEAFF.

The chain employs TRBV6-6 and TRBJ2-3, with 7 positions matching TRBD2. The length of the CDR3 is 15 residues. CDR1 MNHNY and CDR2 SVGAGI come from the germline V gene (reference sequence). V lost 6 bases, J lost 5 bases, and 11 bases stayed unmatched. The CDR3 spells CASRLSSGGGDTQYF. The CDR3 region has the DNA TGTGCCAGCAGGCTTTCATCGGGAGGAGGAGATACGCAGTATTTT.

This clone was detected a few times. The chain recombines TRBV7-9 with TRBJ1-1, with no clear D. The CDR3 length is 13 residues. Germline-derived CDR1 and CDR2 are SEHNR and FQNEAQ (reference sequence). The V end lost 3 bases, the J end lost 11 bases, and 16 bases lay between the germline ends. In DNA, the CDR3 is TGTGCCAGCAGCTTGGAGAGGAACGGTGGGGCTTTCTTT. Its translation is CASSLERNGGAFF.

The chain is built from TRBV12-2 and TRBJ1-3. TRBV12-2 is reported as a pseudogene. This CDR3 contains 12 residues. The DNA for the CDR3 is TGTGGAGGCAACGGCTCTGGAAACACCATATATTTT. Protein product: CGGNGSGNTIYF.

This chain uses TRBV28 with TRBJ2-1; 7 bases are shared with TRBD2. Losses at the gene ends were 5 bases for V and 12 bases for J; bases not matched to a gene: 4. From germline, CDR1 is MDHEN and CDR2 SYDVKM. The CDR3 runs 11 residues. The CDR3 region has the DNA TGTGCCAGCAGTGCGGGGAGGGTGCAGTTCTTC. It yields the protein CASSAGRVQFF.

This sequence joins TRBV29-1 and TRBJ2-3; TRBD2 matches 10 bases. Germline V gene sequence: CDR1 SQVTM, CDR2 ANQGSEA. CDR3 length: 15 residues. V lost 0 bases to trimming and J lost 7 bases; unmatched junction nucleotides: 7. Here the CDR3 DNA reads TGCAGCGTTGAAGATCATTCTAGCGGGGGCTATACGCAGTATTTT. Protein sequence: CSVEDHSSGGYTQYF.

J is TRBJ1-1 and V is TRBV9; D is perhaps TRBD1 (6 bases). Germline-derived CDR1 and CDR2 are SGDLS and YYNGEE. With 0 bases removed from V and 0 bases from J, the gap between germline ends came to 12 bases. The CDR3 runs to 16 residues. The CDR3 loop is CASSVVGTLMNTEAFF. The CDR3 DNA follows: TGTGCCAGCAGCGTAGTCGGGACACTCATGAACACTGAAGCTTTCTTT.

In its sample, this clone was seen a few times. The J gene is TRBJ1-4, the V gene TRBV27; D call uncertain. The germline V gene encodes CDR1 MNHEY and CDR2 SMNVEV (reference sequence). V gave up 4 bases and J gave up 11 bases, with 17 bases separating them. The CDR3 loop spans 14 amino acids. This CDR3 reads CASSSPGFSYKLFF. Written as DNA, the CDR3 is TGTGCCAGCAGTTCACCGGGTTTCTCGTATAAACTGTTTTTT. Full variable domain (rest looked up from reference TRBV27 and TRBJ1-4): EAQVTQNPRYLITVTGKKLTVTCSQNMNHEYMSWYRQDPGLGLRQIYYSMNVEVTDKGDVPEGYKVSRKEKRNFPLILESPSPNQTSLYFCASSSPGFSYKLFFGSGTQLSVL.

This sequence joins TRBV5-1 and TRBJ2-1; 12 nucleotides line up with TRBD2. The germline CDR1 and CDR2 sequences are SGHRS and YFSETQ. The V and J ends lost 4 bases and 7 bases, in that order; junction bases with no gene match: 3. CDR3 length: 14 residues. Written as DNA, the CDR3 is TGCGCCAGCAGCCCTCTAGCGGGAGGGAATGAGCAGTTCTTC. Translating it yields CASSPLAGGNEQFF. The whole variable domain, filled in from reference TRBV5-1 and TRBJ2-1, reads KAGVTQTPRYLIKTRGQQVTLSCSPISGHRSVSWYQQTPGQGLQFLFEYFSETQRNKGNFPGRFSGRQFSNSRSEMNVSTLELGDSALYLCASSPLAGGNEQFFGPGTRLTVL.

This clone was picked up one time. The J gene is TRBJ2-1, the V gene TRBV28; D is perhaps TRBD2 (6 bases). V lost 6 bases and J lost 4, with 19 bases in between. Germline lookup yields CDR1 MDHEN and CDR2 SYDVKM. This CDR3 region has 16 residues. CDR3: CASRPQGRRGYNEQFF. In nucleotides, the CDR3 is TGTGCCAGCAGGCCCCAGGGTCGACGGGGGTACAATGAGCAGTTCTTC.

V gene TRBV19 combines with J gene TRBJ2-1, with TRBD2 identical over 7 bases. The CDR3 contains 15 residues. The germline gives CDR1 LNHDA, CDR2 SQIVND (reference sequence). V lost 4 bases, J lost 8 bases, and 11 bases stayed unmatched. The CDR3 loop is CASSTAGLGYDEQFF. The CDR3 region has the DNA TGTGCCAGTAGTACCGCTGGACTAGGGTACGATGAGCAGTTCTTC. Full variable domain (remainder filled in from reference TRBV19 and TRBJ2-1): DGGITQSPKYLFRKEGQNVTLSCEQNLNHDAMYWYRQDPGQGLRLIYYSQIVNDFQKGDIAEGYSVSREKKESFPLTVTSAQKNPTAFYLCASSTAGLGYDEQFFGPGTRLTVL.

V gene TRBV19 combines with J gene TRBJ2-3, with D possibly TRBD1 on 5 matching bases. V lost 5 bases and J 0 bases, leaving 9 bases between the germline ends. From germline, CDR1 is LNHDA and CDR2 SQIVND (reference sequence). The CDR3 extends over 14 amino acids. CDR3: CASSPRTSTDTQYF. The DNA of the CDR3 is TGTGCCAGTAGTCCGCGGACAAGCACAGATACGCAGTATTTT.

In this sample, this clone turned up a few times. The V call is TRBV4-1, the J call TRBJ2-6, with a tentative D call TRBD1 (5 bases). Trimming cost V 0 bases and J 9 bases, with 6 bases left between them. This CDR3 contains 13 residues. Germline V gene lookup returns CDR1 MGHRA and CDR2 YSYEKL. The DNA for the CDR3 is TGCGCCAGCAGCCAAGACCAGGGCAACGTCCTGACTTTC. It is translated as CASSQDQGNVLTF.

V is TRBV5-1 and J is TRBJ2-7; TRBD2 matches 11 bases. The CDR3 runs to 15 residues. J was trimmed by 13 bases and V by 0 bases; bases with no gene match: 12. Germline loops: CDR1 SGHRS, CDR2 YFSETQ. Written as DNA, the CDR3 is TGCGCCAGCAGCTTGGCCGGGACTAGCGGACCTAGTTATTACTTC. It yields the protein CASSLAGTSGPSYYF. The complete variable domain, with remaining parts taken from reference TRBV5-1 and TRBJ2-7, reads KAGVTQTPRYLIKTRGQQVTLSCSPISGHRSVSWYQQTPGQGLQFLFEYFSETQRNKGNFPGRFSGRQFSNSRSEMNVSTLELGDSALYLCASSLAGTSGPSYYFGPGTRLTVT.

The CDR3 loop reads CASSQGGRITEAFF. The CDR3 coding sequence is TGCGCCAGCAGCCAAGGGGGGAGGATCACTGAAGCTTTCTTT. The rearrangement links TRBV4-3 to TRBJ1-1; perhaps TRBD1 as D (5 bases). CDR3 size: 14 residues. With 1 base removed from V and 4 bases from J, the gap between germline ends came to 10 bases. Germline V gives CDR1 LGHNA, CDR2 YSLEER.

The V call is TRBV27, the J call TRBJ2-5; the D gene is possibly TRBD1 (5 bases). The CDR3 is 14 amino acids. The V gene lost 4 bases and the J gene lost 5 bases, with 14 bases spanning the gap. Per the germline V gene, CDR1 is MNHEY and CDR2 is SMNVEV (reference sequence). The DNA of the CDR3 is TGTGCCAGCAGTTCCGACAGAGATAGGGAGACCCAGTACTTC. This sequence encodes CASSSDRDRETQYF.

The chain carries TRBV2 and TRBJ1-5; D is unclear. The CDR3 has 13 residues. V dropped 6 bases and J dropped 8 bases, with 14 bases sitting between them. Germline V gene data show CDR1 as SNHLY and CDR2 as FYNNEI. CDR3 sequence reads: CASRVSGDEPQHF. CDR3 sequence (DNA): TGTGCCAGCAGGGTATCGGGAGACGAGCCCCAGCATTTT.

A single count supports this clone. V gene TRBV6-5 combines with J gene TRBJ2-1, with D possibly matching TRBD1 (5 bases). Germline CDR1 MNHEY, CDR2 SVGAGI. The CDR3 runs 16 residues. The germline V and J ends were trimmed by 0 bases and 5 bases, with 14 bases remaining between them. DNA for the CDR3: TGTGCCAGCAGTTACTCGACCGGAGAACAGGACAATGAGCAGTTCTTC. It is translated as CASSYSTGEQDNEQFF.

In its sample, this clone was seen a few times. The V and J genes are TRBV15 and TRBJ2-7; 7 bases match TRBD1. CDR1 is LNHNV and CDR2 is YYDKDF in the germline V gene (reference sequence). After removal of 0 bases from V and 6 bases from J, the junction contained 8 bases not matched to a gene. The CDR3 extends over 15 amino acids. The CDR3 bases are TGTGCCACCAGCAGAGAAAGAACAGGGGTGGGCGAGCAGTACTTC. Its translation: CATSRERTGVGEQYF.